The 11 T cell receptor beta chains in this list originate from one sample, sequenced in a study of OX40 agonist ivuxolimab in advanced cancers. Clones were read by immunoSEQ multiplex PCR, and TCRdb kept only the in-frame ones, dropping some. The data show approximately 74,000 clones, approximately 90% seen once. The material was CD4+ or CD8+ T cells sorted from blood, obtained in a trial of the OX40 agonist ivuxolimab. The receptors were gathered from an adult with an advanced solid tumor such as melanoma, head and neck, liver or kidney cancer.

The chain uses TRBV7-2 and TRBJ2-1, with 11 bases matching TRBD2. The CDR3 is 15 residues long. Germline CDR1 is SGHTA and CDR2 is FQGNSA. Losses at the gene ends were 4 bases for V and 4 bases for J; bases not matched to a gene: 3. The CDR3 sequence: CASSSGTSGYNEQFF. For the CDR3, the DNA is TGTGCCAGCAGCTCGGGGACTAGCGGTTACAATGAGCAGTTCTTC.

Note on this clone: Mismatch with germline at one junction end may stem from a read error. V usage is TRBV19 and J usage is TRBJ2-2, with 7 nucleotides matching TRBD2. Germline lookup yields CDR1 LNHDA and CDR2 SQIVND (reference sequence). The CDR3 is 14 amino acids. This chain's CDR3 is CACSSGVNTGELFF. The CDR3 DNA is TGTGCCTGTAGCAGCGGGGTGAACACCGGGGAGCTGTTTTTT.

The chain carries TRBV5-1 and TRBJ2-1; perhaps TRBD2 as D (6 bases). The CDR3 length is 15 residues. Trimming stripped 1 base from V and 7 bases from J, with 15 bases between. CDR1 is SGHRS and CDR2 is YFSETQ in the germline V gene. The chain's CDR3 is CASSLTTSNSNEQFF. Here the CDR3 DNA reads TGCGCCAGCAGCTTGACAACTAGCAACTCAAATGAGCAGTTCTTC. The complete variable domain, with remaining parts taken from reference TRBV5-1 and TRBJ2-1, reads KAGVTQTPRYLIKTRGQQVTLSCSPISGHRSVSWYQQTPGQGLQFLFEYFSETQRNKGNFPGRFSGRQFSNSRSEMNVSTLELGDSALYLCASSLTTSNSNEQFFGPGTRLTVL.

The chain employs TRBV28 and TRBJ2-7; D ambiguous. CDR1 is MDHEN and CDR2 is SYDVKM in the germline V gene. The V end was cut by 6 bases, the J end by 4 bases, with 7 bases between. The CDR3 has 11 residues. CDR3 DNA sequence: TGTGCCAGCAGCACAATTTACGAGCAGTACTTC. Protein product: CASSTIYEQYF.

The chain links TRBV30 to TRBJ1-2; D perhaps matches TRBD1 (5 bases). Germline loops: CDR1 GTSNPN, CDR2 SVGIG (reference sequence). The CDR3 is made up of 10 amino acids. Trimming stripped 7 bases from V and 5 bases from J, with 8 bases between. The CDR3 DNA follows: TGTGCCTCGAAGGGGTATGGCTACACCTTC. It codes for CASKGYGYTF.

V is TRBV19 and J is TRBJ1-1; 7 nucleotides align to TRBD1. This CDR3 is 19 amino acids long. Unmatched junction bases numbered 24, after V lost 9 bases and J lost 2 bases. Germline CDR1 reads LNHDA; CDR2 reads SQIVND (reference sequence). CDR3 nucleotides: TGTGCCAGGAAGGAACCGGGACAGCTAGACCTCTCCCCTAACACTGAAGCTTTCTTT. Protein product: CARKEPGQLDLSPNTEAFF. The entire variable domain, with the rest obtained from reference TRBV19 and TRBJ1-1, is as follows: DGGITQSPKYLFRKEGQNVTLSCEQNLNHDAMYWYRQDPGQGLRLIYYSQIVNDFQKGDIAEGYSVSREKKESFPLTVTSAQKNPTAFYLCARKEPGQLDLSPNTEAFFGQGTRLTVV.

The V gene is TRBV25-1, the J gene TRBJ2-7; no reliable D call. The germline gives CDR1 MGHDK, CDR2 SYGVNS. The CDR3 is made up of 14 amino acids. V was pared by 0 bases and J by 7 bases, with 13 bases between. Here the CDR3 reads CASSEYGLVAEQYF. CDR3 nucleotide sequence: TGTGCCAGCAGTGAATATGGCCTTGTTGCGGAGCAGTACTTC.

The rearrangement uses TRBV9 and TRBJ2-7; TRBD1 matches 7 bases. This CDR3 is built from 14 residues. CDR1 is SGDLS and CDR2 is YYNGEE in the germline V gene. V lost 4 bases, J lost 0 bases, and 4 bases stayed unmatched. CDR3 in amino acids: CASSPGTASYEQYF. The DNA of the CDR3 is TGTGCCAGCAGCCCCGGGACAGCCTCCTACGAGCAGTACTTC.

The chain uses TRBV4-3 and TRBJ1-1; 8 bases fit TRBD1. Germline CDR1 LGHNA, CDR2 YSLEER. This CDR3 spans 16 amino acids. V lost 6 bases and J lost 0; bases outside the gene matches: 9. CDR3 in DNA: TGCGCCAGCAGTCTCGGACAGGGCCTCCTGAACACTGAAGCTTTCTTT. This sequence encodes CASSLGQGLLNTEAFF.

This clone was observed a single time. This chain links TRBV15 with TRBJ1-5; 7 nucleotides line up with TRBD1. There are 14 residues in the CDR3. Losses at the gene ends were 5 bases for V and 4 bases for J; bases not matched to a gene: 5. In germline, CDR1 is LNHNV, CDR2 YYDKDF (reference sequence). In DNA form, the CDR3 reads TGTGCCACCAGCGGGGGACAGCTAAATCAGCCCCAGCATTTT. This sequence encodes CATSGGQLNQPQHF. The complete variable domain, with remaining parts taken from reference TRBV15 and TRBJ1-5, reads DAMVIQNPRYQVTQFGKPVTLSCSQTLNHNVMYWYQQKSSQAPKLLFHYYDKDFNNEADTPDNFQSRRPNTSFCFLDIRSPGLGDTAMYLCATSGGQLNQPQHFGDGTRLSIL.

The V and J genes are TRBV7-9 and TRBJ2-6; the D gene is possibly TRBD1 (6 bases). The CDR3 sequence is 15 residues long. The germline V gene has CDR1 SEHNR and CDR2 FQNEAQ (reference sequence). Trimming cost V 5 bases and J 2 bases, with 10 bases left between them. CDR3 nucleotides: TGTGCCAGCAGCACCACAGGGACTGGGGCCAACGTCCTGACTTTC. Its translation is CASSTTGTGANVLTF.